This TCR beta chain stems from a study of PD-1 blockade in classical Hodgkin lymphoma. All the patients suffered relapse after autologous stem cell transplantation, and brentuximab vedotin exposure differed. The germline V gene encodes CDR1 SGHTS and CDR2 YDEGEE. Trimming took off 3 bases at V and 3 bases at J, with 10 bases between the two ends. CDR3 length equals 14 residues. Libraries were prepared by immunoSEQ multiplex PCR; TCRdb keeps only in-frame clonotypes and omits some of them. The sample has approximately 25,000 clones; roughly three quarters are singletons. The genes are TRBV5-8 and TRBJ2-1; D gene ambiguous. The sample consisted of peripheral blood mononuclear cells (PBMCs), taken at baseline. This clonotype was obtained from a human donor with classical Hodgkin lymphoma. CDR3 sequence: CASSSVDNYNEQFF. The CDR3 nucleotides are TGTGCCAGCAGCTCCGTAGACAACTACAATGAGCAGTTCTTC.